This T cell receptor beta chain originates from a study of identical twins. The CDR3 has 16 residues. V was trimmed by 1 base and J by 1 base, leaving 12 bases between them. The germline CDR1 and CDR2 sequences are MGHRA and YSYEKL. This clonotype was observed a handful of times. TCRdb reanalysed the 5' RACE reads using MiXCR and keeps one entry per CDR3 protein. The sample carries approximately 470,000 distinct CDR3 sequences, 11% to 15% recorded once. This sample also appeared in a second study, on yellow fever vaccine responses in identical twins. As that study records: Twins' vaccine T cell responses reportedly seemed partly convergent and partly personalized.

The chain is built from TRBV4-1 and TRBJ2-3; D might be TRBD2 (6 bases). Specimen: CD4+ T cells sorted from blood. This receptor was identified in a woman between 18 and 29 years old in good health. This CDR3 reads CASSQAIQRGTDTQYF. The CDR3 DNA follows: TGCGCCAGCAGCCAAGCGATCCAGCGGGGCACAGATACGCAGTATTTT.